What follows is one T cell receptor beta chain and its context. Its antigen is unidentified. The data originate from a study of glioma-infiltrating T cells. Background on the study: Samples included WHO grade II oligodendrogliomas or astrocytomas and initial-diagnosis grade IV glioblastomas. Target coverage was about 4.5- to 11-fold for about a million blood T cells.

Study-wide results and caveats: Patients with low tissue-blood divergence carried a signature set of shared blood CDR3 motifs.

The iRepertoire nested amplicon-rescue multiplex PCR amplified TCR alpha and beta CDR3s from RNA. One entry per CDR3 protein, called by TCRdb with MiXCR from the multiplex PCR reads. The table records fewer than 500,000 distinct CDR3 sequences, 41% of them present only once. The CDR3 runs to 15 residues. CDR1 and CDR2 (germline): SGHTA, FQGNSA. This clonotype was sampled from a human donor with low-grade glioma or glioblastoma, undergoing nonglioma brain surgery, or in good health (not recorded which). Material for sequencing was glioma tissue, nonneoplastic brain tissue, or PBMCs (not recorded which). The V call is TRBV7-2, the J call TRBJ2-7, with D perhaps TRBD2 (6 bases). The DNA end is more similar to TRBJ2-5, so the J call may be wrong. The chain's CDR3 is CASSFAGTAGKTQYF. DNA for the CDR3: TGTGCCAGCAGCTTTGCCGGGACGGCGGGGAAGACCCAGTACTTC.